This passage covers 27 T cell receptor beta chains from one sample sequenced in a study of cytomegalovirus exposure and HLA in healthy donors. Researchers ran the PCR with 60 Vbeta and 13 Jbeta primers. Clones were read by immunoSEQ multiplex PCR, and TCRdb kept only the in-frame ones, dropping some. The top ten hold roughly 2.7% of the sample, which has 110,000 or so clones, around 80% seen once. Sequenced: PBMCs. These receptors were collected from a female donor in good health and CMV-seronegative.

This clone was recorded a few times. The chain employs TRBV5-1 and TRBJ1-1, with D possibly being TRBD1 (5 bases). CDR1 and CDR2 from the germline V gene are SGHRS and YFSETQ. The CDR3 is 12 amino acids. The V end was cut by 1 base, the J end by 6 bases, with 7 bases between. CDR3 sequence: CASSLMGPEAFF. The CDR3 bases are TGCGCCAGCAGCTTGATGGGGCCTGAAGCTTTCTTT.

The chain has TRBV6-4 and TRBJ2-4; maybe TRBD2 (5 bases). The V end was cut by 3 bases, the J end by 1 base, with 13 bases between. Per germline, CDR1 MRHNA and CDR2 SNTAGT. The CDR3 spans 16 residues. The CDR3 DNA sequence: TGTGCCAGCAGTGAATCTGCAGGCGGGGCCAAAAACATTCAGTACTTC. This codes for CASSESAGGAKNIQYF.

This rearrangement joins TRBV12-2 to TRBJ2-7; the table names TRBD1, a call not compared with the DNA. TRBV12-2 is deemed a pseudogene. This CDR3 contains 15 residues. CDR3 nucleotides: TGTGCAAGTCGCTTAGCCGTAGAACGACAGTACGAGCAGTACTTC. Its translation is CASRLAVERQYEQYF.

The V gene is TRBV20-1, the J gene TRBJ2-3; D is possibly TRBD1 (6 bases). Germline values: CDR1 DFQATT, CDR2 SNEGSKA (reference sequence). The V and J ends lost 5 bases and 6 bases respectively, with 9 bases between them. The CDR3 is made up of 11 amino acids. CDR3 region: CSAYRADTQYF. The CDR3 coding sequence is TGCAGTGCTTACAGGGCGGATACGCAGTATTTT.

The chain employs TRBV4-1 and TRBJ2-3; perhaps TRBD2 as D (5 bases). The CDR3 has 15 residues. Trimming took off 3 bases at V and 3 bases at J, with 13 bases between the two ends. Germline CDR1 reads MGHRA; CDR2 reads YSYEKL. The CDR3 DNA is TGCGCCAGCAGCCAGGTCCTCGGGGATACAGATACGCAGTATTTT. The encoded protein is CASSQVLGDTDTQYF.

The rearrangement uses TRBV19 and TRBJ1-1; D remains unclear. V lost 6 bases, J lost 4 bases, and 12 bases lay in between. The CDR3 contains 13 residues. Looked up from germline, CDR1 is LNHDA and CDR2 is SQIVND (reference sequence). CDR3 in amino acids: CASSTTAGTEAFF. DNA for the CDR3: TGTGCCAGTAGCACAACTGCGGGCACTGAAGCTTTCTTT. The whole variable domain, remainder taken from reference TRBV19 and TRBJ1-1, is DGGITQSPKYLFRKEGQNVTLSCEQNLNHDAMYWYRQDPGQGLRLIYYSQIVNDFQKGDIAEGYSVSREKKESFPLTVTSAQKNPTAFYLCASSTTAGTEAFFGQGTRLTVV.

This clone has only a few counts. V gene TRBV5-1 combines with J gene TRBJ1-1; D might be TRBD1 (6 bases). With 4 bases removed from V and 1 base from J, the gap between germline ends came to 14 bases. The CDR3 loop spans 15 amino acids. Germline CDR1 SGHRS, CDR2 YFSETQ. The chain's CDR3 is CASSPTTGSNTEAFF. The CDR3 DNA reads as TGCGCCAGCAGCCCTACGACAGGATCGAACACTGAAGCTTTCTTT.

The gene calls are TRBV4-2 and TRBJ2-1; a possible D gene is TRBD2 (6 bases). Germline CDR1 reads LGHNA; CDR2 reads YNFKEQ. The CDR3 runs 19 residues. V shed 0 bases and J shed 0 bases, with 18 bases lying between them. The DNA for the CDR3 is TGTGCCAGCAGCCAAGACGGGGACTTCATGGGGAGCTCCTACAATGAGCAGTTCTTC. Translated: CASSQDGDFMGSSYNEQFF.

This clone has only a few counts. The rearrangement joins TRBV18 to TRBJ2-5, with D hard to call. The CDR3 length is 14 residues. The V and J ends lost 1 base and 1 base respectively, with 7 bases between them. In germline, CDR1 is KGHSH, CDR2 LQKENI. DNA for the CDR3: TGTGCCAGCTCACCACGGGCCGTCCAAGAGACCCAGTACTTC. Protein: CASSPRAVQETQYF.

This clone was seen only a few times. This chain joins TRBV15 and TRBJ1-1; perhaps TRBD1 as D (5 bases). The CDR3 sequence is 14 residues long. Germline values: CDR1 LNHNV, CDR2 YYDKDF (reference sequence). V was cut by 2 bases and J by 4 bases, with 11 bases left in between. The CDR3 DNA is TGTGCCACCAGCAGACCTCTGGGGGGCACTGAAGCTTTCTTT. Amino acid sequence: CATSRPLGGTEAFF.

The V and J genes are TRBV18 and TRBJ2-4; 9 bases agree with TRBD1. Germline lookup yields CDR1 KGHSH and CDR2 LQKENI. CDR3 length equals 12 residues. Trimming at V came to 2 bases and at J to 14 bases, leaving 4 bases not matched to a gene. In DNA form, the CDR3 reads TGTGCCAGCTCACCATCCCGGGACAGGGAGTACTTC. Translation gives CASSPSRDREYF.

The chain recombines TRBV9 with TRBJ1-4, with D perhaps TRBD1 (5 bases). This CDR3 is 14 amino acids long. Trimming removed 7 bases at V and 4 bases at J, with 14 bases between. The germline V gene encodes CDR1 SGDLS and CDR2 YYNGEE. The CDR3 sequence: CASAWGEVNEKLFF. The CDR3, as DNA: TGTGCCAGCGCGTGGGGGGAGGTTAATGAAAAACTGTTTTTT.

The CDR3 DNA sequence: TGTGCCAGCAGCGTAGCCTCGATATTTCGGGGCTACACCTTC. Translated: CASSVASIFRGYTF. J is TRBJ1-2 and V is TRBV9; D gene ambiguous. The CDR3 covers 14 residues. Germline lookup yields CDR1 SGDLS and CDR2 YYNGEE. V was pared by 0 bases and J by 8 bases, with 14 bases between.

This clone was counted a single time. CDR3 bases: TGTGCCAGCAGGGGGGGGGTTGAGCAGTTCTTC. Residues: CASRGGVEQFF. The V call is TRBV2, the J call TRBJ2-1; 7 nucleotides match TRBD2. The CDR3 is made up of 11 amino acids. Germline values: CDR1 SNHLY, CDR2 FYNNEI. Trimming cost V 6 bases and J 9 bases; bases outside gene matches: 2.

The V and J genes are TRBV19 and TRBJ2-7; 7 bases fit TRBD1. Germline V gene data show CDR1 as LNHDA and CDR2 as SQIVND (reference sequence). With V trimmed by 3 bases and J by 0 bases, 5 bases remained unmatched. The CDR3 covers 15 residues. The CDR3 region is CASSIKGQSSYEQYF. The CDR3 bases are TGTGCCAGTAGTATTAAGGGACAGAGCTCCTACGAGCAGTACTTC.

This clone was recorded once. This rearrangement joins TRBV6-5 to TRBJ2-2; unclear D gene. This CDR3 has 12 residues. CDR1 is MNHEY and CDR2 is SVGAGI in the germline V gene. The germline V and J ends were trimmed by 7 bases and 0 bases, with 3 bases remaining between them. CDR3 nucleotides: TGTGCCAGCACATCGAACACCGGGGAGCTGTTTTTT. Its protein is CASTSNTGELFF.

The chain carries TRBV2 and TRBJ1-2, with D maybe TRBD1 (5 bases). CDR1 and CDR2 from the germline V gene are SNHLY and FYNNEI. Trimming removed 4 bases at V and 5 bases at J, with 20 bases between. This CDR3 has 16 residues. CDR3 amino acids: CASSATQQGPRYGYTF. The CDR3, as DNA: TGTGCCAGCAGTGCAACCCAGCAGGGCCCTCGGTATGGCTACACCTTC.

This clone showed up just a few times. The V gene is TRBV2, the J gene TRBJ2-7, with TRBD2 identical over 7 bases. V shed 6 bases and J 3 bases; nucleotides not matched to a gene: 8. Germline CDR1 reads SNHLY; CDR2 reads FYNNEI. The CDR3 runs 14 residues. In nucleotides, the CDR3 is TGTGCCAGCAGCCTAGGGACTATGAGCTACGAGCAGTACTTC. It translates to CASSLGTMSYEQYF.

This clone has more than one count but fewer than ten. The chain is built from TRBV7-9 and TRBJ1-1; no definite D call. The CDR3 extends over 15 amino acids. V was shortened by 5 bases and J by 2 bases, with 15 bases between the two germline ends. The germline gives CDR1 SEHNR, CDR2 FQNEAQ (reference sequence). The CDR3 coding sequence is TGTGCCAGCAGCCTCAACGACGGGGTCAACACTGAAGCTTTCTTT. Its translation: CASSLNDGVNTEAFF. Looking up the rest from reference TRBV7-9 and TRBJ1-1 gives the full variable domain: DTGVSQNPRHKITKRGQNVTFRCDPISEHNRLYWYRQTLGQGPEFLTYFQNEAQLEKSRLLSDRFSAERPKGSFSTLEIQRTEQGDSAMYLCASSLNDGVNTEAFFGQGTRLTVV.

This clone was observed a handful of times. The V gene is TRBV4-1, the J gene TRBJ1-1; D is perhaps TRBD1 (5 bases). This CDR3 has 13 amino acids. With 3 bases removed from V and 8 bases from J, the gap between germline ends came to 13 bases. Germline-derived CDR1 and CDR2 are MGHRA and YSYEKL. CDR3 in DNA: TGCGCCAGCAGCCACCAACAGGTTGGGGAAGCTTTCTTT. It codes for CASSHQQVGEAFF.

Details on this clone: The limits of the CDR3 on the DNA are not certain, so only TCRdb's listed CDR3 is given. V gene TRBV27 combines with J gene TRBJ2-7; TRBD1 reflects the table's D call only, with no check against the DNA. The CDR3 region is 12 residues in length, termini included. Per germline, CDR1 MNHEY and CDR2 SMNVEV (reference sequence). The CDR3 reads CASSFAGGAKYF.

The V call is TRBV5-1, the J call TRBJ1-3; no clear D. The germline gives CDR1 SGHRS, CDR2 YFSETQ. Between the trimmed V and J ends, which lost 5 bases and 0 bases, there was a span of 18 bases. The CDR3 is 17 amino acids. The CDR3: CASSIYGAGYSGNTIYF. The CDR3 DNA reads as TGCGCCAGCAGTATCTACGGCGCGGGATACTCTGGAAACACCATATATTTT.

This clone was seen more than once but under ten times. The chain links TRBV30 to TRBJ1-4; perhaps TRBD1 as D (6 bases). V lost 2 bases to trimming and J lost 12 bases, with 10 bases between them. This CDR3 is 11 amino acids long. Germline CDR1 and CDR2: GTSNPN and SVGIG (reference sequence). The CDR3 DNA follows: TGTGCCTGGAGTCGGGACACCGAACTGTTTTTT. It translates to CAWSRDTELFF.

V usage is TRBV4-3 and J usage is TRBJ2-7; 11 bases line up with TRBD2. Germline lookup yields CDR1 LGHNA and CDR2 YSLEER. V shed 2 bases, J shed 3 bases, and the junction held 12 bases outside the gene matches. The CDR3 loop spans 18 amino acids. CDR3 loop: CASSQKLRTSGYVYEQYF. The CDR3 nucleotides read TGCGCCAGCAGCCAAAAACTTAGGACTAGCGGGTATGTCTACGAGCAGTACTTC.

CDR3 in amino acids: CAWSSIGERLNEKLFF. CDR3 in DNA: TGTGCCTGGAGTTCGATCGGGGAGAGGCTTAATGAAAAACTGTTTTTT. The chain combines TRBV30 with TRBJ1-4; D remains unclear. The CDR3 runs to 16 residues. The V and J ends lost 2 bases and 4 bases respectively, with 17 bases between them. Germline CDR1 and CDR2: GTSNPN and SVGIG (reference sequence).

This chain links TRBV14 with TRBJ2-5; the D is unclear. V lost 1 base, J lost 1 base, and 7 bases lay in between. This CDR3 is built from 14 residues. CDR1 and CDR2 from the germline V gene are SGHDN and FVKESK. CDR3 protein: CASSQVSSQETQYF. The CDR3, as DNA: TGTGCCAGCAGCCAAGTGTCCAGCCAAGAGACCCAGTACTTC.

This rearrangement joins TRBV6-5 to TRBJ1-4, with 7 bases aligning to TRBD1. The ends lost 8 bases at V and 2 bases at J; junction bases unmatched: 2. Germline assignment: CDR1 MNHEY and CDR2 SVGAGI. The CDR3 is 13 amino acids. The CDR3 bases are TGTGCCAGCCGGGACAGTACTAATGAAAAACTGTTTTTT. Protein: CASRDSTNEKLFF.